This T cell receptor beta chain appears in the sequencing data of a study of vaccination and CD4 T cells after COVID-19. Study-level information: Participants got two doses of BNT162b2 or mRNA-1273 vaccine. Culture controls were given either a CEFX pool, an HIV-1 Nef pool, or no peptide. Overlapping spike peptides served as the stimulus for the cells. These peptides came from SARS-CoV-2 and from the common cold coronaviruses HCoV-NL63, HCoV-OC43 and HCoV-229E.

Germline CDR1 SEHNR, CDR2 FQNEAQ (reference sequence). Trimming at V came to 4 bases and at J to 2 bases, leaving 11 bases not matched to a gene. This CDR3 contains 16 residues. With respect to this clonotype: Its antigen remains unknown.

Specified treatment: approximately 10-day PBMC culture with coronavirus spike peptide pools or control peptides (ViraFEST assay). The unexposed donor provided CD4+ T cells, which were taken before the COVID-19 pandemic (2011-2018). Sequenced with the Oncomine TCR Beta short-read assay was DNA taken from cultured CD4+ T cells. CD4+ T cells were cultured, and genomic DNA was extracted from them. TCRdb redid the calling of the PCR reads with MiXCR, one entry per CDR3 protein. The profile shows about 10,000 distinct CDR3 sequences, 29% of them singletons. This chain joins TRBV7-9 and TRBJ2-7, with 7 nucleotides matching TRBD2. This sequence originates from a human donor in good health. The material sequenced was CD4+ T cells from blood, cultured in vitro. The CDR3 region is CASSSRLILAPYEQYF. CDR3 bases: TGTGCCAGCAGCTCAAGACTGATACTAGCGCCCTACGAGCAGTACTTC.